This is a list of T cell receptor beta chains from one sample in a study of blood T cell repertoires in COVID-19. Profiling relied on immunoSEQ multiplex PCR, and the TCRdb table lists in-frame clones only, not all of them. The data hold hundreds of thousands of clones, with 70% to 85% observed a single time. Sequences were obtained from peripheral blood. Every receptor here comes from a woman older than 75 with acute or convalescent COVID-19. CDR3s include the opening cysteine and the closing phenylalanine or tryptophan. A D gene is named only where the DNA matches it firmly. Only some rows state a clone size, as once, few, many or a class for expanded clones.

j_gene: TRBJ1-1; d_gene: .; abundance: .; v_gene: TRBV6-5; CDR3aa: CASSPSMGPTSGAFF; CDR3nt: TGTGCCAGCAGTCCCTCGATGGGGCCCACCTCGGGAGCTTTCTTT
j_gene: TRBJ2-7; d_gene: .; abundance: .; v_gene: TRBV20-1; CDR3aa: CSARFYGRGYF; CDR3nt: TGCAGTGCTAGATTTTATGGCAGGGGGTACTTC
j_gene: TRBJ1-1; d_gene: .; abundance: .; v_gene: TRBV7-2; CDR3aa: CASSPLSRGTEAFF; CDR3nt: TGTGCCAGCAGCCCCCTGTCGCGGGGCACTGAAGCTTTCTTT
j_gene: TRBJ2-2; d_gene: TRBD2; abundance: .; v_gene: TRBV11-3; CDR3aa: CASSAVPGLETGELFF; CDR3nt: TGTGCCAGCAGCGCTGTCCCGGGACTAGAGACCGGGGAGCTGTTTTTT
j_gene: TRBJ2-7; d_gene: TRBD1; abundance: .; v_gene: TRBV10-3; CDR3aa: CAISERTGAYEQYF; CDR3nt: TGTGCCATCAGTGAGCGGACAGGCGCCTACGAGCAGTACTTC
j_gene: TRBJ2-2; d_gene: .; abundance: .; v_gene: TRBV1; CDR3aa: CTSSQDQGGRGYTGELFF; CDR3nt: TGCACCAGCAGCCAAGATCAAGGCGGGAGAGGGTACACCGGGGAGCTGTTTTTT
j_gene: TRBJ2-1; d_gene: TRBD2; abundance: .; v_gene: TRBV4-1; CDR3aa: CASSQEGTRRYSYNEQFF; CDR3nt: TGCGCCAGCAGCCAAGAAGGGACTAGACGGTACTCCTACAATGAGCAGTTCTTC
j_gene: TRBJ1-2; d_gene: TRBD1; abundance: .; v_gene: TRBV19; CDR3aa: CASSRDRGRLNYGYTF; CDR3nt: TGTGCCAGTAGCAGGGACAGGGGGCGTCTTAACTATGGCTACACCTTC
j_gene: TRBJ2-4; d_gene: .; abundance: .; v_gene: TRBV5-1; CDR3aa: CASSPMDSLVSGKNIQYF; CDR3nt: TGCGCCAGCAGCCCTATGGACAGTTTGGTTAGTGGCAAAAACATTCAGTACTTC
j_gene: TRBJ1-4; d_gene: TRBD1; abundance: .; v_gene: TRBV19; CDR3aa: CASSTGQGRRVNEKLFF; CDR3nt: TGTGCCAGTAGTACGGGACAGGGTAGGAGGGTAAATGAAAAACTGTTTTTT
j_gene: TRBJ2-7; d_gene: .; abundance: once; v_gene: TRBV7-9; CDR3aa: CASSNGRGVDEQYF; CDR3nt: TGTGCCAGCAGTAATGGCCGGGGAGTAGACGAGCAGTACTTC
j_gene: TRBJ1-4; d_gene: TRBD1; abundance: few; v_gene: TRBV19; CDR3aa: CASLDSGTGGEKLFF; CDR3nt: TGTGCCAGTCTGGACTCCGGGACAGGAGGCGAAAAACTGTTTTTT
j_gene: TRBJ1-1; d_gene: .; abundance: .; v_gene: TRBV2; CDR3aa: CASSDRTEAFF; CDR3nt: TGTGCCAGCAGTGATCGGACTGAAGCTTTCTTT
j_gene: TRBJ2-5; d_gene: TRBD2; abundance: few; v_gene: TRBV6-1; CDR3aa: CASSEALAGGQETQYF; CDR3nt: TGTGCCAGCAGTGAAGCCCTAGCGGGGGGGCAGGAGACCCAGTACTTC
j_gene: TRBJ1-3; d_gene: .; abundance: .; v_gene: TRBV6-5; CDR3aa: CASLPGGAGGNTIYF; CDR3nt: TGTGCCAGCCTTCCGGGGGGGGCAGGAGGAAACACCATATATTTT
j_gene: TRBJ2-2; d_gene: TRBD1; abundance: .; v_gene: TRBV24-1; CDR3aa: CATSDTTGENTGELFF; CDR3nt: TGTGCCACCAGTGATACGACAGGGGAGAACACCGGGGAGCTGTTTTTT
j_gene: TRBJ1-2; d_gene: .; abundance: .; v_gene: TRBV18; CDR3aa: CASSPSRDIDYGYTF; CDR3nt: TGTGCCAGCTCACCTTCCCGGGACATAGACTATGGCTACACCTTC
j_gene: TRBJ1-3; d_gene: .; abundance: .; v_gene: TRBV15; CDR3aa: CATSRDVSGNTIYF; CDR3nt: TGTGCCACCAGCAGAGATGTATCTGGAAACACCATATATTTT
j_gene: TRBJ1-5; d_gene: .; abundance: .; v_gene: TRBV3-1/TRBV3-2; CDR3aa: CASSQGFQGNQPQHF; CDR3nt: TGTGCCAGCAGCCAAGGTTTCCAGGGCAATCAGCCCCAGCATTTT
j_gene: TRBJ2-7; d_gene: .; abundance: few; v_gene: TRBV6-2/TRBV6-3; CDR3aa: CASSYGTGLVNEQYF; CDR3nt: TGTGCCAGCAGTTACGGCACGGGACTCGTCAACGAGCAGTACTTC
j_gene: TRBJ2-7; d_gene: TRBD2; abundance: .; v_gene: TRBV28; CDR3aa: CASRGLAGGSLTYEQYF; CDR3nt: TGTGCCAGCAGGGGACTAGCGGGGGGCTCCCTAACCTACGAGCAGTACTTC
j_gene: TRBJ2-1; d_gene: TRBD2; abundance: .; v_gene: TRBV5-1; CDR3aa: CASSSGTSGGAYNEQFF; CDR3nt: TGCGCCAGCAGCTCCGGGACTAGCGGGGGGGCCTACAATGAGCAGTTCTTC
j_gene: TRBJ1-3; d_gene: TRBD1; abundance: few; v_gene: TRBV11-3; CDR3aa: CASSLDDREWQNTIYF; CDR3nt: TGTGCCAGCAGCTTAGATGACAGGGAATGGCAAAACACCATATATTTT
j_gene: TRBJ2-3; d_gene: TRBD2; abundance: .; v_gene: TRBV5-1; CDR3aa: CASSFTPSGGDTQYF; CDR3nt: TGCGCCAGCAGCTTCACTCCTAGCGGGGGAGATACGCAGTATTTT
j_gene: TRBJ1-1; d_gene: .; abundance: .; v_gene: TRBV6-6; CDR3aa: CASSLGANTEAFF; CDR3nt: TGTGCCAGCAGTTTAGGAGCGAACACTGAAGCTTTCTTT
j_gene: TRBJ1-3; d_gene: TRBD1; abundance: .; v_gene: TRBV9; CDR3aa: CASSARQGTGNTIYF; CDR3nt: TGTGCCAGCAGCGCCCGACAGGGAACTGGAAACACCATATATTTT
j_gene: TRBJ2-7; d_gene: .; abundance: .; v_gene: TRBV9; CDR3aa: CASSPTPPYEQYF; CDR3nt: TGTGCCAGCAGCCCAACACCCCCCTACGAGCAGTACTTC
j_gene: TRBJ2-5; d_gene: .; abundance: .; v_gene: TRBV13; CDR3aa: CASSLVRETQYF; CDR3nt: TGTGCCAGCAGCTTAGTGCGAGAGACCCAGTACTTC
j_gene: TRBJ1-4; d_gene: .; abundance: .; v_gene: TRBV15; CDR3aa: CATSREKSGSSGEKLFF; CDR3nt: TGTGCCACCAGCAGAGAAAAATCAGGGTCTAGCGGGGAAAAACTGTTTTTT
j_gene: TRBJ1-6; d_gene: .; abundance: .; v_gene: TRBV12-3/TRBV12-4; CDR3aa: CASIPGYNSPLHF; CDR3nt: TGTGCCAGCATCCCGGGATATAATTCACCCCTCCACTTT
j_gene: TRBJ2-1; d_gene: .; abundance: .; v_gene: TRBV9; CDR3aa: CASSVLPVSYNEQFF; CDR3nt: TGTGCCAGCAGCGTTCTCCCCGTCTCCTACAATGAGCAGTTCTTC
j_gene: TRBJ2-7; d_gene: .; abundance: .; v_gene: TRBV19; CDR3aa: CASSRGRAYEQYF; CDR3nt: TGTGCCAGTAGCAGGGGACGTGCCTACGAGCAGTACTTC
j_gene: TRBJ2-2; d_gene: .; abundance: .; v_gene: TRBV5-6; CDR3aa: CASSRRAGNTGELFF; CDR3nt: TGTGCCAGCAGCCGGAGGGCCGGGAACACCGGGGAGCTGTTTTTT
j_gene: TRBJ1-4; d_gene: TRBD1; abundance: .; v_gene: TRBV4-3; CDR3aa: CASSQGAGQGGEKLFF; CDR3nt: TGCGCCAGCAGCCAAGGGGCCGGACAGGGAGGTGAAAAACTGTTTTTT
j_gene: TRBJ1-6; d_gene: .; abundance: few; v_gene: TRBV27; CDR3aa: CASSSSRGGSSPLHF; CDR3nt: TGTGCCAGCAGTTCGTCTCGGGGAGGAAGTTCACCCCTCCACTTT
j_gene: TRBJ2-7; d_gene: TRBD1; abundance: .; v_gene: TRBV5-6; CDR3aa: CASSLGWDSYYEQYF; CDR3nt: TGTGCCAGCAGCTTGGGATGGGACAGCTACTACGAGCAGTACTTC
j_gene: TRBJ2-2; d_gene: .; abundance: many; v_gene: TRBV19; CDR3aa: CASKSGDTNTGELFF; CDR3nt: TGTGCCTCCAAAAGCGGGGACACGAACACCGGGGAGCTGTTTTTT
j_gene: TRBJ2-7; d_gene: TRBD2; abundance: .; v_gene: TRBV4-3; CDR3aa: CASSRGSGREYARYF; CDR3nt: TGCGCCAGCAGTCGCGGTAGCGGGAGAGAATATGCGAGGTACTTC
j_gene: TRBJ1-4; d_gene: .; abundance: once; v_gene: TRBV5-1; CDR3aa: CASSLVRGSEKLFF; CDR3nt: TGCGCCAGCAGCTTGGTTCGAGGAAGTGAAAAACTGTTTTTT
j_gene: TRBJ2-2; d_gene: TRBD2; abundance: .; v_gene: TRBV7-6; CDR3aa: CASSFSAGRGSTGELFF; CDR3nt: TGTGCCAGCAGCTTCAGCGCCGGGAGGGGTTCCACCGGGGAGCTGTTTTTT
j_gene: TRBJ2-3; d_gene: TRBD2; abundance: .; v_gene: TRBV5-1; CDR3aa: CASSSGLVVTDTQYF; CDR3nt: TGCGCCAGCAGCTCGGGACTAGTTGTCACAGATACGCAGTATTTT
j_gene: TRBJ1-2; d_gene: .; abundance: .; v_gene: TRBV4-2; CDR3aa: CASSQETGYDYGYTF; CDR3nt: TGTGCCAGCAGCCAAGAAACAGGGTACGACTATGGCTACACCTTC
j_gene: TRBJ2-1; d_gene: TRBD2; abundance: .; v_gene: TRBV7-2; CDR3aa: CASSLAGLAGVNEQFF; CDR3nt: TGTGCCAGCAGCTTAGCAGGACTAGCGGGAGTGAATGAGCAGTTCTTC
j_gene: TRBJ1-2; d_gene: .; abundance: .; v_gene: TRBV21-1; CDR3aa: CASSSTSSDRGKGYTF; CDR3nt: TGTGCCAGCAGCTCTACCTCGTCGGACAGGGGCAAAGGCTACACCTTC